These T cell receptor beta chains were read from a single sample in a study of blood T cell repertoires in COVID-19. Generated by immunoSEQ multiplex PCR, the TCRdb table keeps only in-frame clones and is missing some. This sample has tens of thousands of clones; about 76% occur once, and the top ten carry about a fifth. The sequenced sample consisted of peripheral blood. Source of these receptors: a woman aged 80 or over with active or convalescent COVID-19. Both conserved end residues are trimmed from each CDR3. The order of the fields is J gene, V gene, CDR3 length, D gene, CDR3 protein. D genes are given only for firm matches.

TRBJ2-3	TRBV6-5	14	TRBD2	ASSYSDSGGTDTQY
TRBJ2-2	TRBV6-5	11	-	ASTIKGAGELF
TRBJ2-1	TRBV5-6	11	TRBD2	ASSLSAGGGQF
TRBJ1-5	TRBV3-1/TRBV3-2	18	TRBD1	ASSQGLTGTGGWRNQPQH
TRBJ1-2	TRBV3-1/TRBV3-2	12	-	ASSHRVSNYGYT
TRBJ1-5	TRBV19	13	-	ASRMGGVGNQPQH
TRBJ1-5	TRBV6-2/TRBV6-3	13	-	ASSYEGSVNQPQH
TRBJ1-1	TRBV4-1	17	-	ASSQEIPSGVVMNTEAF
TRBJ1-1	TRBV12-3/TRBV12-4	11	-	ASSFLVNTEAF
TRBJ2-2	TRBV24-1	16	-	ATSDPSKQGWNTGELF
TRBJ1-6	TRBV30	15	-	AWSLTASGAGDSPLH
TRBJ2-2	TRBV11-3	14	-	ASSPRSSQNTGELF
TRBJ2-5	TRBV28	12	TRBD2	ASSLFGLVETQY
TRBJ1-2	TRBV2	13	TRBD1	ASSVQGGGSEGYT
TRBJ1-1	TRBV9	10	-	ASSSGWGEAF
TRBJ2-5	TRBV12-3/TRBV12-4	11	-	ASSFGVRETQY
TRBJ2-3	TRBV6-4	12	-	ASSSVLFTDTQY
TRBJ1-3	TRBV10-1	14	TRBD1	ASSEGGTASGNTIY
TRBJ2-5	TRBV19	15	-	ASSAPRAGTSRETQY
TRBJ2-5	TRBV7-9	13	TRBD2	ASSFLAGAQETQY
TRBJ1-2	TRBV7-9	11	TRBD1	ASSRGQGDGYT
TRBJ2-7	TRBV4-3	16	TRBD1	ASPGGQGPIIPTYEQY
TRBJ1-5	TRBV30	14	TRBD1	AWSPETGRSNQPQH
TRBJ1-1	TRBV7-6	14	-	ASSLDYGAMNTEAF
TRBJ1-5	TRBV6-2/TRBV6-3	12	TRBD1	ASSSRQGHQPQH
TRBJ1-5	TRBV4-3	13	TRBD1	ASSQSGTANQPQH
TRBJ2-7	TRBV6-1	13	-	ASSEIDSRAYEQY
TRBJ1-2	TRBV12-3/TRBV12-4	11	TRBD1	ASSPLQGRGYT
TRBJ1-2	TRBV29-1	11	-	SVESGQGYGYT
TRBJ2-1	TRBV11-2	13	TRBD1	ASSSPRDRPDEQF
TRBJ1-6	TRBV5-1	11	-	ASSLGTDSPLH
TRBJ1-1	TRBV4-3	12	-	ASSQETRETEAF
TRBJ1-5	TRBV11-2	16	TRBD1	ASSEVTGLLAGDQPQH
TRBJ1-1	TRBV6-6	13	TRBD1	ASIRQGDMNTEAF
TRBJ2-1	TRBV7-3	13	TRBD2	ASSPWVAGDNEQF
TRBJ1-2	TRBV7-9	12	-	ASSLGGIGYGYT
TRBJ1-1	TRBV9	10	-	ASSPIGGRAF
TRBJ2-7	TRBV6-5	11	-	ASRADTYYEQY
TRBJ1-5	TRBV29-1	11	-	SVEVQKGQPQH
TRBJ2-2	TRBV4-1	13	-	ASSQPDRFTGELF
TRBJ1-1	TRBV11-3	11	-	ASSPDSGTEAF
TRBJ2-5	TRBV11-2	13	-	ASSLGAGQQETQY
TRBJ2-5	TRBV7-9	12	TRBD2	ASGLGLGQETQY
TRBJ2-1	TRBV30	12	TRBD2	AWSRLAGVNEQF
TRBJ2-7	TRBV9	15	TRBD1	ASSVGRGTRSLSEQY
TRBJ1-4	TRBV30	12	-	AWSPGTTNEKLF
TRBJ1-4	TRBV19	12	-	ASSMGQLNEKLF
TRBJ2-1	TRBV4-1	10	-	ATGRGFNEQF
TRBJ2-1	TRBV9	12	-	ASSATGSYNEQF
TRBJ1-1	TRBV7-2	11	-	ASSYRGSTEAF
TRBJ2-5	TRBV14	11	-	ASSQDLRETQY
TRBJ1-1	TRBV6-2/TRBV6-3	12	-	ASSYEGGRSEAF
TRBJ2-1	TRBV7-3	13	TRBD2	ASSWTSGEYNEQF
TRBJ1-6	TRBV25-1	10	TRBD1	ASRTGSSPLH
TRBJ1-6	TRBV25-1	12	-	ASSVVGWNSPLH